The rows below give T cell receptor beta chains drawn from one sample of a study of immune cell composition in non-small cell lung cancer. Profiled with immunoSEQ multiplex PCR; TCRdb holds only in-frame clones, not every one. The repertoire consists of approximately 5,000 clones, with 70% to 85% occurring once and the leading ten covering roughly a tenth. The sample consisted of lung tumor tissue. These receptors were obtained from a human donor with non-small cell lung cancer. Each CDR3 is given with its conserved first and last residue.

length,J,V,CDR3
15,TRBJ2-7,TRBV7-9,CASSLVTSGLDEQYF
16,TRBJ2-6,TRBV28,CAAQGGGAEGANVLTF
13,TRBJ2-1,TRBV4-2,CASSTPTSGEQFF
18,TRBJ2-2,TRBV19,CASSIGSPRLHNTGELFF
15,TRBJ2-2,TRBV27,CASGLGTPNTGELFF
15,TRBJ2-5,TRBV19,CASRRTSGSVETQYF
13,TRBJ1-2,TRBV29-1,CSVVNRGYYGYTF
14,TRBJ1-2,TRBV6-5,CASSYRTGNYGYTF
14,TRBJ2-3,TRBV27,CASSPTTATDTQYF
13,TRBJ2-5,TRBV10-3,CAIRDRVQETQYF
15,TRBJ2-7,TRBV28,CASLTTSGSSYEQYF
15,TRBJ2-7,TRBV7-9,CASSLGQGGAYEQYF
14,TRBJ2-3,TRBV2,CASSEREGSDTQYF
16,TRBJ1-5,TRBV27,CASSGLGGYSNQPQHF
12,TRBJ2-2,TRBV29-1,CSSTGNTGELFF
12,TRBJ2-1,TRBV5-8,CASSLGPGEQFF
13,TRBJ2-2,TRBV9,CASNGLAAGELFF
15,TRBJ1-4,TRBV7-9,CASSLGTAENEKLFF
13,TRBJ2-2,TRBV30,CGWTGPLSGELFF
18,TRBJ2-5,TRBV11-2,CASSLGVAGVGSQETQYF
15,TRBJ2-2,TRBV7-6,CASSPLGSAVGELFF
13,TRBJ2-7,TRBV27,CASRVLIESEQYF
14,TRBJ2-5,TRBV7-9,CASRLHGEVGTQYF
16,TRBJ2-4,TRBV6-1,CASSAGLAGSGDIQYF
14,TRBJ2-1,TRBV7-2,CASSPLAGGNEQFF
16,TRBJ2-7,TRBV4-3,CASSQGEAGYSYEQYF
14,TRBJ1-1,TRBV6-5,CASSYSGARTEAFF
15,TRBJ1-1,TRBV11-2,CASSLDPSMNTEAFF
14,TRBJ2-7,TRBV19,CASSTKGLNYEQYF
14,TRBJ1-2,TRBV19,CASSLLRAGGGYTF
16,TRBJ2-7,TRBV9,CASSPTGPPTTYEQYF
14,NA,TRBV7-2,CASTPGLVAYEQYF
14,TRBJ2-1,TRBV5-1,CASSLMGDNNEQFF
17,TRBJ2-5,TRBV4-2,CASSQDAGLAGLGTQYF
14,TRBJ2-7,TRBV7-2,CASSLVSVSYEQYF
13,TRBJ1-1,TRBV30,CAWSVQRNTEAFF
14,TRBJ2-1,TRBV7-2,CASRASVPYNEQFF
15,TRBJ2-7,TRBV11-3,CASSAGGGRVGEQYF